These 9 T cell receptor beta chains were all obtained from the same sample, sequenced in a study of cytomegalovirus exposure and HLA in healthy donors. PCR amplification relied on 60 Vbeta primers (plus 13 Jbeta primers). Sequenced by immunoSEQ multiplex PCR; TCRdb stores in-frame clones only, minus some. There are approximately 180,000 clones in the sample; almost 85% occur only once, and 4.8% lies in the top ten. The sequenced sample consisted of PBMCs. Receptors were obtained from a girl aged 5-17 years in good health and CMV-seropositive.

The chain couples TRBV5-1 to TRBJ2-7; unclear D gene. Germline V gene sequence: CDR1 SGHRS, CDR2 YFSETQ. V lost 0 bases and J lost 0, with 7 bases in between. This CDR3 contains 14 residues. In DNA, the CDR3 is TGCGCCAGCAGCTTGGTTCCAGTCTCCTACGAGCAGTACTTC. Encoded protein: CASSLVPVSYEQYF.

A note on this clone: Additional DNA sequences in this sample encode the identical CDR3. This chain links TRBV9 with TRBJ2-7; no definite D call. The CDR3 spans 13 residues. Germline CDR1 SGDLS, CDR2 YYNGEE. Trimming cost V 0 bases and J 0 bases, with 4 bases left between them. The CDR3 DNA reads as TGTGCCAGCAGCGTAGACAGCTCCTACGAGCAGTACTTC. Protein sequence: CASSVDSSYEQYF. Using reference TRBV9 and TRBJ2-7 for the parts outside the CDR3, the full variable domain is DSGVTQTPKHLITATGQRVTLRCSPRSGDLSVYWYQQSLDQGLQFLIQYYNGEERAKGNILERFSAQQFPDLHSELNLSSLELGDSALYFCASSVDSSYEQYFGPGTRLTVT.

The chain employs TRBV9 and TRBJ2-1; 8 bases fit TRBD1. From germline, CDR1 is SGDLS and CDR2 YYNGEE. After removal of 4 bases from V and 7 bases from J, the junction contained 10 bases not matched to a gene. The CDR3 has 15 amino acids. CDR3 nucleotide sequence: TGTGCCAGCAGCCTTGGACAGGGAGCGCTGAATGAGCAGTTCTTC. It specifies CASSLGQGALNEQFF.

The V and J genes are TRBV7-6 and TRBJ2-2; no clear D. This CDR3 is 15 amino acids long. Germline assignment: CDR1 SGHVS and CDR2 FNYEAQ. Trimming removed 2 bases at V and 0 bases at J, with 7 bases between. The CDR3 DNA follows: TGTGCCAGCAGCTTAAGAGCCCCGAACACCGGGGAGCTGTTTTTT. As protein: CASSLRAPNTGELFF.

The gene calls are TRBV6-4 and TRBJ1-4; 8 nucleotides agree with TRBD1. The V and J ends lost 4 bases and 7 bases, in that order; junction bases with no gene match: 8. The CDR3 is 15 amino acids. CDR1 and CDR2 from the germline V gene are MRHNA and SNTAGT. This CDR3 is CASSASGQGREKLFF. CDR3 nucleotides: TGTGCCAGCAGTGCCTCAGGACAGGGTCGTGAAAAACTGTTTTTT.

The chain has TRBV6-4 and TRBJ2-3; 11 nucleotides match TRBD2. The germline CDR1 and CDR2 sequences are MRHNA and SNTAGT. V trimming: 5 bases; J trimming: 4 bases; junction bases outside the gene matches: 5. This CDR3 is built from 15 residues. The CDR3 protein is CASSIAGGGADTQYF. CDR3 in DNA: TGTGCCAGCAGTATAGCGGGAGGGGGAGCAGATACGCAGTATTTT.

The V and J genes are TRBV6-5 and TRBJ2-2; TRBD2 aligns across 11 bases. V was pared by 1 base and J by 5 bases, with 3 bases of the junction left unmatched. This CDR3 spans 16 amino acids. Germline values: CDR1 MNHEY, CDR2 SVGAGI. CDR3 protein: CASSYWIAGGTGELFF. CDR3 bases: TGTGCCAGCAGTTACTGGATAGCGGGGGGGACCGGGGAGCTGTTTTTT.

This chain joins TRBV7-6 and TRBJ2-1; 7 nucleotides agree with TRBD2. CDR1 and CDR2 from the germline V gene are SGHVS and FNYEAQ. CDR3 length: 15 residues. After removal of 1 base from V and 4 bases from J, the junction contained 4 bases not matched to a gene. CDR3 amino acids: CASSLDGRGYNEQFF. The CDR3 DNA reads TGTGCCAGCAGCTTAGACGGGCGGGGGTACAATGAGCAGTTCTTC.

The chain joins TRBV6-5 to TRBJ1-2; 7 bases align to TRBD1. Germline CDR1 reads MNHEY; CDR2 reads SVGAGI. The CDR3 contains 14 residues. J gave up 8 bases and V 8 bases, and 14 bases lay outside the gene matches. The CDR3 loop is CASSGWDSRRGYTF. The CDR3 DNA is TGTGCCAGCTCGGGCTGGGACAGCCGGAGAGGCTACACCTTC.